This record concerns one T cell receptor (beta chain) sequence. Antigen: not known. The CDR3 contains 14 residues. V was clipped by 6 bases and J by 4 bases; unmatched bases: 5. The V gene's germline CDR1 is MNHNY and CDR2 SVGAGI (reference sequence). Unrecorded immune exposure was likely among donors, who were nominally healthy when sampled. This sample was included in a study of cytomegalovirus exposure and HLA in healthy donors. Study-wide findings and caveats: There were a few CMV-associated chains whose specificity for CMV antigens was confirmed in vitro.

The PCR ran on 60 Vbeta and 13 Jbeta primers. TCRdb's copy holds only in-frame clones and misses some; the assay was immunoSEQ multiplex PCR. The sample has approximately 170,000 clones, approximately 67% seen once; the top ten hold approximately 4.5%. The chain links TRBV6-6 to TRBJ2-7; 11 positions agree with TRBD1. The TCR originated in a young woman in good health and CMV-seropositive. The source material was PBMCs. The CDR3 DNA reads as TGTGCCAGCAGAGGGACAGGGGGGAATTACGAGCAGTACTTC. Its translation: CASRGTGGNYEQYF.